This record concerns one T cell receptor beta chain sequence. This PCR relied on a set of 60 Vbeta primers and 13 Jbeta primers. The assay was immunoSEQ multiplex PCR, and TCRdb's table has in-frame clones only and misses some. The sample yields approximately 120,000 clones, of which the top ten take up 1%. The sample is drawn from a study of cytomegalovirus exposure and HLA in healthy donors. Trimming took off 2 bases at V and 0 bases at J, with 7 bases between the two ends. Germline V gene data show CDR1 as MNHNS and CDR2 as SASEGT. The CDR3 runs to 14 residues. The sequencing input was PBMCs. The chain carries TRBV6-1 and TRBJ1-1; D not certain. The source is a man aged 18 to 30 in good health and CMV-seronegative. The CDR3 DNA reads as TGTGCCAGCAGTGAACCGCGGGTGAACACTGAAGCTTTCTTT. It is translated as CASSEPRVNTEAFF.